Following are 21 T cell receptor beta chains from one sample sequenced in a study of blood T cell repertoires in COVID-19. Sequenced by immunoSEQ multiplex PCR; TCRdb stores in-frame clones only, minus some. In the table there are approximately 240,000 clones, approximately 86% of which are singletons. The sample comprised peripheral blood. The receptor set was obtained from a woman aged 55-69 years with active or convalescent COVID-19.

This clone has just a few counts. The CDR3 bases are TGTGCCAGCAGCCAACCGCCTAGCGGGGGTATTACAGATACGCAGTATTTT. Its translation is CASSQPPSGGITDTQYF. The chain carries TRBV3-1 (or the pseudogene TRBV3-2) and TRBJ2-3; 10 nucleotides match TRBD2. V lost 2 bases and J lost 3; bases outside the gene matches: 8. There are 17 residues in the CDR3. CDR1 is LGHDT, CDR2 YNNKEL, per germline (reference sequence).

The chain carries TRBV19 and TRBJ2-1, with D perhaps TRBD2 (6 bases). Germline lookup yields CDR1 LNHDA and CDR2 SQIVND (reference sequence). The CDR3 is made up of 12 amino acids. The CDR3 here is CAAGSSYNEQFF. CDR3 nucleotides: TGTGCGGCGGGGAGCTCCTACAATGAGCAGTTCTTC.

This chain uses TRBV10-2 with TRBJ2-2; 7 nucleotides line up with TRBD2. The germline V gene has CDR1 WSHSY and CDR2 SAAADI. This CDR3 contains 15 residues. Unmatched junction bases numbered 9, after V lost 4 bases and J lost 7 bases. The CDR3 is CASSGRPGGVGELFF. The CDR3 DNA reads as TGCGCCAGCAGTGGGCGCCCGGGGGGTGTCGGGGAGCTGTTTTTT.

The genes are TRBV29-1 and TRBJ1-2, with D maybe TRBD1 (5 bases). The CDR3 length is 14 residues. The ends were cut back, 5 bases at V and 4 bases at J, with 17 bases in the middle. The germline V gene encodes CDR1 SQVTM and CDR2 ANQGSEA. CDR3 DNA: TGCAGCGTTTGGAACGGGGGTGAGGCCTATGGCTACACCTTC. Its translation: CSVWNGGEAYGYTF. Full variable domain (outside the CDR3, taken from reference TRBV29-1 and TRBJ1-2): SAVISQKPSRDICQRGTSLTIQCQVDSQVTMMFWYRQQPGQSLTLIATANQGSEATYESGFVIDKFPISRPNLTFSTLTVSNMSPEDSSIYLCSVWNGGEAYGYTFGSGTRLTVV.

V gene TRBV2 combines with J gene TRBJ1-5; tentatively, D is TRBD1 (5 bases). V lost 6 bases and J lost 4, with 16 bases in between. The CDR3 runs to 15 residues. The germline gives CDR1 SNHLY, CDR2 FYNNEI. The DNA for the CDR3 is TGTGCCAGCAGCCTATTGGCAGGGAGGAATCAGCCCCAGCATTTT. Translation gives CASSLLAGRNQPQHF.

In DNA, the CDR3 is TGCAGTGCTAGTGGAGGTCAGGGGCCCAACCAGCCCCAGCATTTT. This gives the protein CSASGGQGPNQPQHF. The genes are TRBV20-1 and TRBJ1-5, with D possibly matching TRBD1 (6 bases). This CDR3 is 15 amino acids long. Germline CDR1 reads DFQATT; CDR2 reads SNEGSKA (reference sequence). Trimming shortened V by 3 bases and J by 7 bases, and 19 bases separated the two germline ends.

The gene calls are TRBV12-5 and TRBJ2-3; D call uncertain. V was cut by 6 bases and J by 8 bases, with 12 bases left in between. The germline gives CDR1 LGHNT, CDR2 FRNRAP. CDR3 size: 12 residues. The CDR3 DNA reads TGTGCTAGTGGCCCATCCCGCGGTACGCAGTATTTT. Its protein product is CASGPSRGTQYF.

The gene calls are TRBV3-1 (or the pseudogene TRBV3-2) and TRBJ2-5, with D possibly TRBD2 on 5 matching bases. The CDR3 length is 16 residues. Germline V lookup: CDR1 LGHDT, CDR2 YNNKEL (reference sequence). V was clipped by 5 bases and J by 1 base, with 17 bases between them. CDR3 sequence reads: CASSTRTGDPQETQYF. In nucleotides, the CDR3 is TGTGCCAGCAGCACACGGACTGGTGACCCCCAAGAGACCCAGTACTTC.

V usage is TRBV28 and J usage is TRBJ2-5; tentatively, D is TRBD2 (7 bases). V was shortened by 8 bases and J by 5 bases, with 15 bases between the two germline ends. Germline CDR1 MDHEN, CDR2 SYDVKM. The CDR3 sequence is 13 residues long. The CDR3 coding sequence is TGTGCCAGCGCTGGCGGGGGCCTGGAGACCCAGTACTTC. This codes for CASAGGGLETQYF.

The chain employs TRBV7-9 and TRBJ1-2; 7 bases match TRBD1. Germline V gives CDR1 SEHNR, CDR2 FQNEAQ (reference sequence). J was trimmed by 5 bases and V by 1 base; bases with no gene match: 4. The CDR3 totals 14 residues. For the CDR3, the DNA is TGTGCCAGCAGCTTAGAAGGGGGCCTTTATGGCTACACCTTC. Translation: CASSLEGGLYGYTF. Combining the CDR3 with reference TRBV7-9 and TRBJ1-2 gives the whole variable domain DTGVSQNPRHKITKRGQNVTFRCDPISEHNRLYWYRQTLGQGPEFLTYFQNEAQLEKSRLLSDRFSAERPKGSFSTLEIQRTEQGDSAMYLCASSLEGGLYGYTFGSGTRLTVV.

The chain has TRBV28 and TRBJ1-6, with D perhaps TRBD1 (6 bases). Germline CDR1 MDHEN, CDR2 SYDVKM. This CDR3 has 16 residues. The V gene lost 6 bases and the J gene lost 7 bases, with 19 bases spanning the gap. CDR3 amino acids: CASRQPGRGGNSPLHF. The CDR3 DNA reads TGTGCCAGCAGACAACCGGGAAGGGGGGGAAATTCACCCCTCCACTTT.

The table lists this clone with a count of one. The CDR3 sequence: CASNNQTRDTEAFF. The CDR3, as DNA: TGCGCCAGCAATAATCAGACCAGGGACACTGAAGCTTTCTTT. This chain connects TRBV5-1 to TRBJ1-1; D possibly corresponds to TRBD1 (5 bases). CDR3 length equals 14 residues. Germline-derived CDR1 and CDR2 are SGHRS and YFSETQ. Trimming cost V 6 bases and J 3 bases, with 15 bases left between them.

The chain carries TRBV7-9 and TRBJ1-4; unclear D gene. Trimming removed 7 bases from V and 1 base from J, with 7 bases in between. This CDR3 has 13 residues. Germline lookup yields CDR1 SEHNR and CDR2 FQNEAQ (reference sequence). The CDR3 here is CASTDITNEKLFF. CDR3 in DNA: TGTGCCAGCACAGACATAACTAATGAAAAACTGTTTTTT.

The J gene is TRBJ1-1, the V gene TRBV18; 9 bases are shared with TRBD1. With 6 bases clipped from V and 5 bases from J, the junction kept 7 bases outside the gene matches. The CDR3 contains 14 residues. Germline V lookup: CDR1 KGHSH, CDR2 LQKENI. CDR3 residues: CASSPTGGRTEAFF. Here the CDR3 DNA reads TGTGCCAGCTCCCCGACAGGGGGTCGGACTGAAGCTTTCTTT.

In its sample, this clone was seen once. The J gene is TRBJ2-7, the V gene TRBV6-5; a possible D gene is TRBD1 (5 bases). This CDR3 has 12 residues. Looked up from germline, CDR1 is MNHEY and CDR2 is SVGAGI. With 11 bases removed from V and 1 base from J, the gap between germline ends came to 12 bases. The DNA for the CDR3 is TGTGCCTCCCGCGACAGTTCCTACGAGCAGTACTTC. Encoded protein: CASRDSSYEQYF.

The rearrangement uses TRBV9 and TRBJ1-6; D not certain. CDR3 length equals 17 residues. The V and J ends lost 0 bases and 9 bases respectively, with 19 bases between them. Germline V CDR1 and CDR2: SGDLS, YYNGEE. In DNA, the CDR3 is TGTGCCAGCAGCGTAGGAACTGTGGGAGGGCTTGGTTCACCCCTCCACTTT. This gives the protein CASSVGTVGGLGSPLHF.

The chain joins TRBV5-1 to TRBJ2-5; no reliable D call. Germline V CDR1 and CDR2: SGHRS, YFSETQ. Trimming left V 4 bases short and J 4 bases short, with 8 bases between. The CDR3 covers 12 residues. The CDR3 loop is CASSPPGETQYF. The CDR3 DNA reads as TGCGCCAGCAGCCCACCAGGAGAGACCCAGTACTTC. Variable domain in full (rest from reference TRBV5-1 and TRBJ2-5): KAGVTQTPRYLIKTRGQQVTLSCSPISGHRSVSWYQQTPGQGLQFLFEYFSETQRNKGNFPGRFSGRQFSNSRSEMNVSTLELGDSALYLCASSPPGETQYFGPGTRLLVL.

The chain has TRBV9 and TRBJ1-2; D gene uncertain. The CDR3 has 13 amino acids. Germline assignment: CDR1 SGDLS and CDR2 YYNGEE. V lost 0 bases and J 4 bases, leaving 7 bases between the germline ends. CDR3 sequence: CASSVDRSYGYTF. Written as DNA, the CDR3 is TGTGCCAGCAGCGTAGACCGGTCCTATGGCTACACCTTC.

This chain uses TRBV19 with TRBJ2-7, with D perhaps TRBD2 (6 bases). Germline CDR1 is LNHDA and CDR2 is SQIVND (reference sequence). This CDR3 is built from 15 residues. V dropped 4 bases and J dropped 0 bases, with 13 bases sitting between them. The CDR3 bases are TGTGCCAGTAGTAAAACGGGACTCAGCTCCTACGAGCAGTACTTC. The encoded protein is CASSKTGLSSYEQYF.

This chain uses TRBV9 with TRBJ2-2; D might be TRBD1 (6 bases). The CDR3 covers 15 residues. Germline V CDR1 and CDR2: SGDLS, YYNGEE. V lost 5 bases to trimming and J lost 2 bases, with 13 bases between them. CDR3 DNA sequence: TGTGCCAGCAGACCTGGACAGATAAACACCGGGGAGCTGTTTTTT. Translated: CASRPGQINTGELFF.

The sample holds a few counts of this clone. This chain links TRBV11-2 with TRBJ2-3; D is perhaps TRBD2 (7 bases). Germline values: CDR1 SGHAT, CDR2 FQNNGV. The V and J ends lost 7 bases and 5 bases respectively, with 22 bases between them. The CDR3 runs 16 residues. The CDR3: CASTPNRGGLGDTQYF. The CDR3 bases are TGTGCCAGCACCCCCAACCGCGGGGGCCTGGGAGATACGCAGTATTTT.